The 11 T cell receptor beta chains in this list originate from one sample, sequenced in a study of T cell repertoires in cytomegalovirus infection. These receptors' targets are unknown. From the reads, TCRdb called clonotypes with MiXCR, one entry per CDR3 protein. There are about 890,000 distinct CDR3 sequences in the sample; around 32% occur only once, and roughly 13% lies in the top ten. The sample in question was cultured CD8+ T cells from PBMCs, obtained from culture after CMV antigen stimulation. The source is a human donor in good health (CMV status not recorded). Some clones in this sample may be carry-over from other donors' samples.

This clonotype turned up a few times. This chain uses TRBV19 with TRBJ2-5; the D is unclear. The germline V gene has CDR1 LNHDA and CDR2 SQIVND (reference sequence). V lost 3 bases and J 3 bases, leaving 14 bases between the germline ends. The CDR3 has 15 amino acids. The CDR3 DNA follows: TGTGCCAGTAGTATCATCGGAGAATCGGAAGAGACCCAGTACTTC. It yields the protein CASSIIGESEETQYF.

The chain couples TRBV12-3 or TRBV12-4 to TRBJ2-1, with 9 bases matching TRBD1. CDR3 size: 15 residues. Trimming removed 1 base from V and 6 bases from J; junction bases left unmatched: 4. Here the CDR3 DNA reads TGTGCCAGCAGTTTAGTAGGGACAGGGATCAATGAGCAGTTCTTC. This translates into CASSLVGTGINEQFF.

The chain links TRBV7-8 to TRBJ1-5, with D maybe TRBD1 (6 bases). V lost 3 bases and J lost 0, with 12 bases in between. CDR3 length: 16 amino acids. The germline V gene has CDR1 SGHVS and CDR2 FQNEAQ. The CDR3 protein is CASSLAGEVSNQPQHF. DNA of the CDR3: TGTGCCAGCAGCTTGGCAGGGGAAGTTAGCAATCAGCCCCAGCATTTT.

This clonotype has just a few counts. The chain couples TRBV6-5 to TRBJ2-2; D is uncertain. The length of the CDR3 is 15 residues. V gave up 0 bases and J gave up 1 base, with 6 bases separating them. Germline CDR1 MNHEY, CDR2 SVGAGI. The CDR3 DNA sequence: TGTGCCAGCAGTTACTCGACGGTGAACACCGGGGAGCTGTTTTTT. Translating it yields CASSYSTVNTGELFF.

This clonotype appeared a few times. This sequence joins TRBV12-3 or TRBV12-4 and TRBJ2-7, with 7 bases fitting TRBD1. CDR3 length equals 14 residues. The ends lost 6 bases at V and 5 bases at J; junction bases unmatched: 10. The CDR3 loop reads CASSLPGQPNEQYF. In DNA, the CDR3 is TGTGCCAGCAGCCTCCCGGGACAGCCTAACGAGCAGTACTTC.

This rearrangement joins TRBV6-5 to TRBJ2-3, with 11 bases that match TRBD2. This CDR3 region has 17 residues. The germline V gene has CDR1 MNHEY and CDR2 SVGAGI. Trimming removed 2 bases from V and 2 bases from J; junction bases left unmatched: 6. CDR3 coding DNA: TGTGCCAGCAGTTACATCGGGACTAGCGGACCCACAGATACGCAGTATTTT. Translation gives CASSYIGTSGPTDTQYF.

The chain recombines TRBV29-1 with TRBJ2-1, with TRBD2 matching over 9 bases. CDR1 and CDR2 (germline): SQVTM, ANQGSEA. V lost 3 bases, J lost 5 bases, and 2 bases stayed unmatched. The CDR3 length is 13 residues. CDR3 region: CSVELAGNNEQFF. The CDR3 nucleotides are TGCAGCGTTGAGCTAGCGGGGAACAATGAGCAGTTCTTC.

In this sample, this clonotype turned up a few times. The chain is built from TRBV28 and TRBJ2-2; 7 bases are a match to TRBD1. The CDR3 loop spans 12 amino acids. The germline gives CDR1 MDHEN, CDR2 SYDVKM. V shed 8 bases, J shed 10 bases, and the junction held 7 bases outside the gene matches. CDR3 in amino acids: CASQTGSSELFF. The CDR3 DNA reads TGTGCCAGCCAGACAGGGAGTTCGGAGCTGTTTTTT.

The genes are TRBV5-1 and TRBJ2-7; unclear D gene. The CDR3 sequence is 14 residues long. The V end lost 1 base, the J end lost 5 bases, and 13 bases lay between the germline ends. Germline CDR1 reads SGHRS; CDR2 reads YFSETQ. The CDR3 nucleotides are TGCGCCAGCAGCTTGAAACCCGGCCGGGACGAGCAGTACTTC. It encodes CASSLKPGRDEQYF. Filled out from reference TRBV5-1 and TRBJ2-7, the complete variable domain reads KAGVTQTPRYLIKTRGQQVTLSCSPISGHRSVSWYQQTPGQGLQFLFEYFSETQRNKGNFPGRFSGRQFSNSRSEMNVSTLELGDSALYLCASSLKPGRDEQYFGPGTRLTVT.

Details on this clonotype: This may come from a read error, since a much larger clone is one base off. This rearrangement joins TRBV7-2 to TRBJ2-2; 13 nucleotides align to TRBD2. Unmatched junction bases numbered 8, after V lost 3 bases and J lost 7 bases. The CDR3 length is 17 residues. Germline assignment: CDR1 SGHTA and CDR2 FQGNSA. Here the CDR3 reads CASSFGLAGDWVGELFF. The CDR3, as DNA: TGTGCCAGCAGCTTCGGACTAGCGGGGGACTGGGTCGGGGAGCTGTTTTTT.

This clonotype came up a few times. In nucleotides, the CDR3 is TGTGCCAGCAGTGATGACGGCGGCCGGGATTCACCCCTCCACTTT. Its translation is CASSDDGGRDSPLHF. The chain employs TRBV2 and TRBJ1-6; D remains unclear. Germline V CDR1 and CDR2: SNHLY, FYNNEI. V lost 3 bases, J lost 8 bases, and 14 bases lay in between. The CDR3 has 15 residues.